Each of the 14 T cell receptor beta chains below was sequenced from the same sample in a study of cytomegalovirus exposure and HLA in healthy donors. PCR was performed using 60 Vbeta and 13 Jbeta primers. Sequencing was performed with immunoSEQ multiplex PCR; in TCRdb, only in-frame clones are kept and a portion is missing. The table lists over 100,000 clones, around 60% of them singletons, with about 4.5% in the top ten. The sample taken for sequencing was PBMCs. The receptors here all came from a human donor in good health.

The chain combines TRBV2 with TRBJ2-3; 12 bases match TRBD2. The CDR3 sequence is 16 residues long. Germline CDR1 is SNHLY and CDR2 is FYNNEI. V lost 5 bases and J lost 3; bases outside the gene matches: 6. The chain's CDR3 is CASSPGLAGKTDTQYF. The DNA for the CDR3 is TGTGCCAGCAGTCCCGGACTAGCGGGGAAAACAGATACGCAGTATTTT.

The CDR3 DNA is TGTGCCAGCAGTCCGCGACTAGCGCTTAACACCGGGGAGCTGTTTTTT. Residues: CASSPRLALNTGELFF. The chain recombines TRBV11-2 with TRBJ2-2; 8 bases match TRBD2. J was trimmed by 2 bases and V by 6 bases; bases with no gene match: 8. The CDR3 spans 16 residues. Looked up from germline, CDR1 is SGHAT and CDR2 is FQNNGV.

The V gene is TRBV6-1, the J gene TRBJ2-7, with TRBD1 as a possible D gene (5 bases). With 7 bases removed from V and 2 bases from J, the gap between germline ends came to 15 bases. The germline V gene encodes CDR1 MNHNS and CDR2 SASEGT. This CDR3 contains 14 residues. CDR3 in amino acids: CASKVSAGTYEQYF. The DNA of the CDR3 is TGTGCCAGCAAGGTCTCGGCAGGGACCTACGAGCAGTACTTC.

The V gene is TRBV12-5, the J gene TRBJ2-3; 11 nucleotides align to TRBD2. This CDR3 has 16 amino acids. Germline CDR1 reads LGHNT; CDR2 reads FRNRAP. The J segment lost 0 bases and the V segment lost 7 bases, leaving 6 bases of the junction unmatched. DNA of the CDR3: TGTGCTAGTGCAACTAGCGGGAGAGCTAGCACAGATACGCAGTATTTT. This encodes CASATSGRASTDTQYF.

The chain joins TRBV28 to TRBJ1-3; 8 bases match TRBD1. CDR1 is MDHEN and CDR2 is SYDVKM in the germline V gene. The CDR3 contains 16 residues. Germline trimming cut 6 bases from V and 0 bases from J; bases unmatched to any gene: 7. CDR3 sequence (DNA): TGTGCCAGCAGACGACAGGGGACCCTCTCTGGAAACACCATATATTTT. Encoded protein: CASRRQGTLSGNTIYF.

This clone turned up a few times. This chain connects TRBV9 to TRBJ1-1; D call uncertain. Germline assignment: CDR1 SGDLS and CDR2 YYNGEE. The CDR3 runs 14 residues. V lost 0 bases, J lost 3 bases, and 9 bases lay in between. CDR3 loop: CASSVAAGDTEAFF. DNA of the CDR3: TGTGCCAGCAGCGTAGCTGCCGGGGACACTGAAGCTTTCTTT.

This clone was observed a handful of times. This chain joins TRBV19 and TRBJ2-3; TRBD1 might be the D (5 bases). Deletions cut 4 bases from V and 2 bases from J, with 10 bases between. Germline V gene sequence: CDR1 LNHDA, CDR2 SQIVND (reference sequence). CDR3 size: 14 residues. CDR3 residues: CASSRTYLTDTQYF. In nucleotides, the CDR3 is TGTGCCAGTAGTAGGACATACCTCACAGATACGCAGTATTTT.

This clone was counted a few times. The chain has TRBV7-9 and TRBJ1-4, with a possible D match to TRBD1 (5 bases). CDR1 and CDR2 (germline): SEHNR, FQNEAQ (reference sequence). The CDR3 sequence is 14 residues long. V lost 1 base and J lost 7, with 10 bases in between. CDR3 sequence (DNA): TGTGCCAGCAGCTTAGGGCAGGGTGGTGAAAAACTGTTTTTT. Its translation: CASSLGQGGEKLFF. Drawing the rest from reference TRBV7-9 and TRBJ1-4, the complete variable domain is DTGVSQNPRHKITKRGQNVTFRCDPISEHNRLYWYRQTLGQGPEFLTYFQNEAQLEKSRLLSDRFSAERPKGSFSTLEIQRTEQGDSAMYLCASSLGQGGEKLFFGSGTQLSVL.

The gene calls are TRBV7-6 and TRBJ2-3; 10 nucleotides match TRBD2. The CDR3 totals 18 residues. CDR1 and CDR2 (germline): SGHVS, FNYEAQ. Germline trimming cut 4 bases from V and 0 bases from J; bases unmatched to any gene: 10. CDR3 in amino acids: CASSYTSGNTPSTDTQYF. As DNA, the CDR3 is TGTGCCAGCAGCTACACTAGCGGGAACACCCCTAGCACAGATACGCAGTATTTT.

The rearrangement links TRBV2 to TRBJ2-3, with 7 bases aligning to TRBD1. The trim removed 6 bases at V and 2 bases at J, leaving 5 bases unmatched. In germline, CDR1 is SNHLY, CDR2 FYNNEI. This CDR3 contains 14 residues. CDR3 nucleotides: TGTGCCAGCAGATTGACAGGGAACACAGATACGCAGTATTTT. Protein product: CASRLTGNTDTQYF.

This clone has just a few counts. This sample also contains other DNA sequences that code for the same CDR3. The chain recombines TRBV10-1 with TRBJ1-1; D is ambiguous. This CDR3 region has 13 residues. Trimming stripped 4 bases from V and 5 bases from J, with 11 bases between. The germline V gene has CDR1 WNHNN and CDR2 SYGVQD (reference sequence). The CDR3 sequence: CASSGLGRTEAFF. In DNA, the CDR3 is TGCGCCAGCAGTGGTCTGGGGAGGACTGAAGCTTTCTTT.

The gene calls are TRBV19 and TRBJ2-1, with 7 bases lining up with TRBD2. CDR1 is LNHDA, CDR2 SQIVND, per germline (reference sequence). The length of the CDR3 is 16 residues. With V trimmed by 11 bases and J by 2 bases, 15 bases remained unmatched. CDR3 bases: TGTGCCTCCTCTCGGACGGGGAGGGTTCCCTACAATGAGCAGTTCTTC. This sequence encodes CASSRTGRVPYNEQFF. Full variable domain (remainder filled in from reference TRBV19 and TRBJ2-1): DGGITQSPKYLFRKEGQNVTLSCEQNLNHDAMYWYRQDPGQGLRLIYYSQIVNDFQKGDIAEGYSVSREKKESFPLTVTSAQKNPTAFYLCASSRTGRVPYNEQFFGPGTRLTVL.

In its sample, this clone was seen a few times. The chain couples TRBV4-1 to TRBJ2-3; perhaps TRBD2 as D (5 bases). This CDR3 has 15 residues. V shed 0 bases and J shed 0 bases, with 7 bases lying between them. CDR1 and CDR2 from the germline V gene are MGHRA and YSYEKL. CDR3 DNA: TGCGCCAGCAGCCAAGAAGACTATAGCACAGATACGCAGTATTTT. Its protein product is CASSQEDYSTDTQYF.

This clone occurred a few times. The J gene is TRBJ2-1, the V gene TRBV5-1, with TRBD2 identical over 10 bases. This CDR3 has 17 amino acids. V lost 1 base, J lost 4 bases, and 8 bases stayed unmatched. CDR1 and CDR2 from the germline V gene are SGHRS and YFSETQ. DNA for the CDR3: TGCGCCAGCAGCTTGTTACGGCCGACTAGCGGGTACAATGAGCAGTTCTTC. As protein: CASSLLRPTSGYNEQFF. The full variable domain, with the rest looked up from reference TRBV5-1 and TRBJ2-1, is KAGVTQTPRYLIKTRGQQVTLSCSPISGHRSVSWYQQTPGQGLQFLFEYFSETQRNKGNFPGRFSGRQFSNSRSEMNVSTLELGDSALYLCASSLLRPTSGYNEQFFGPGTRLTVL.